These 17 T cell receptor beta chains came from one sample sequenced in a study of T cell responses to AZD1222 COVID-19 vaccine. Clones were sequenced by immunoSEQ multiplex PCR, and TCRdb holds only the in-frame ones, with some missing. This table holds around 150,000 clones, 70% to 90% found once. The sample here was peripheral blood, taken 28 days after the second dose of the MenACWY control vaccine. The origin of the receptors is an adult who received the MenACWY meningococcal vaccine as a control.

CDR3 DNA sequence: TGTGCCAGTATCGACAGGGGGGGCACAGATACGCAGTATTTT. Its translation: CASIDRGGTDTQYF. This sequence joins TRBV19 and TRBJ2-3; 9 bases agree with TRBD1. J was trimmed by 1 base and V by 7 bases; bases with no gene match: 3. The CDR3 covers 14 residues. Germline CDR1 LNHDA, CDR2 SQIVND (reference sequence).

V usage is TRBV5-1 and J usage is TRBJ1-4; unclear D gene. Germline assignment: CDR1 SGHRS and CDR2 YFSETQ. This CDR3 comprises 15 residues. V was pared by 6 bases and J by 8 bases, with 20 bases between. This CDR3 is CASNLGDNPGEKLFF. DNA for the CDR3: TGCGCCAGCAACCTAGGTGATAATCCGGGGGAAAAACTGTTTTTT.

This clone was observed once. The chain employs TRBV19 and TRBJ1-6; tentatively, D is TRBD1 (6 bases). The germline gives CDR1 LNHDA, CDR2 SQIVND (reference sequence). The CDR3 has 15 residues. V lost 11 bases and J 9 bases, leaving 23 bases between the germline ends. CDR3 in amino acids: CASHQRGSWGSPLHF. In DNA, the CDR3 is TGTGCCTCCCACCAAAGGGGGTCCTGGGGTTCACCCCTCCACTTT.

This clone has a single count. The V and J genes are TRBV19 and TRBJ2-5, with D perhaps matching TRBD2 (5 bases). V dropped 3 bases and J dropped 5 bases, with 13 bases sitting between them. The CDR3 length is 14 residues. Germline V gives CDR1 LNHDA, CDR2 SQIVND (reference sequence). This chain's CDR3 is CASSIVLATETQYF. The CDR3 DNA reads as TGTGCCAGTAGTATTGTTTTAGCGACGGAGACCCAGTACTTC.

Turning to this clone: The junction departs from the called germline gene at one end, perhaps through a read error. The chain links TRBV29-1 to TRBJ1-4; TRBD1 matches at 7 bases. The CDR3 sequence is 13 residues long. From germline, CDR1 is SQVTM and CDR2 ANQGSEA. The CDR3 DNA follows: TGCAGCGCCGCGACAGGGACTAGTGAAAAACTGTTTTTT. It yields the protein CSAATGTSEKLFF.

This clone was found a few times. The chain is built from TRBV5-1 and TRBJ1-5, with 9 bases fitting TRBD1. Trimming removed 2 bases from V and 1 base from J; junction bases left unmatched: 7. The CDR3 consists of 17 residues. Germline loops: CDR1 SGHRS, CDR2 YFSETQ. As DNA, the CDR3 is TGCGCCAGCAGCTTCCACGGGGACAGGGCGAGCAATCAGCCCCAGCATTTT. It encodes CASSFHGDRASNQPQHF.

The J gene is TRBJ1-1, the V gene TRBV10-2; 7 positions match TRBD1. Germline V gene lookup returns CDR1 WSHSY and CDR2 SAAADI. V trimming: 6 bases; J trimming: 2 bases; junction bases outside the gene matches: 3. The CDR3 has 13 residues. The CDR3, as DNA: TGCGCCAGCAGGGGACAGACTAACACTGAAGCTTTCTTT. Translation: CASRGQTNTEAFF.

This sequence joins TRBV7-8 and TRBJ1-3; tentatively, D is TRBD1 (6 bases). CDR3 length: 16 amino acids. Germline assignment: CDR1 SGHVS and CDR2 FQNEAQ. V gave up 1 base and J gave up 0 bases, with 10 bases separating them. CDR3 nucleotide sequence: TGTGCCAGCAGCTTAGTGGGGGGCTACTCTGGAAACACCATATATTTT. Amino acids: CASSLVGGYSGNTIYF.

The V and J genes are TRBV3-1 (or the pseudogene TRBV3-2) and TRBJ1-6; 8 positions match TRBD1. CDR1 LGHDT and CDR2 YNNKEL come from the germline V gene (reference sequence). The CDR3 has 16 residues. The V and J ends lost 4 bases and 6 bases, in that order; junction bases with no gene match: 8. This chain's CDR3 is CASSPTETGANSPLHF. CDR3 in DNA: TGTGCCAGCAGCCCGACCGAGACAGGGGCTAATTCACCCCTCCACTTT.

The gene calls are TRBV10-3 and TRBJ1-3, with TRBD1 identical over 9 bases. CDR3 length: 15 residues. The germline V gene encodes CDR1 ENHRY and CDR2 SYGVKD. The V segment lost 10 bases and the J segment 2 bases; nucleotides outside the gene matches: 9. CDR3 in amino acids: CATSPRDRAGNTIYF. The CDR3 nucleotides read TGTGCCACCTCCCCCAGGGACAGGGCTGGAAACACCATATATTTT.

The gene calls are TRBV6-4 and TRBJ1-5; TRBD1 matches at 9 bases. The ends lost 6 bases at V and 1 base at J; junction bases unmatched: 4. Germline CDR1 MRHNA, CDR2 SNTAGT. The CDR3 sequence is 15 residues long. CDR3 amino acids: CASSVGQGSNQPQHF. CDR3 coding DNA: TGTGCCAGCAGCGTCGGACAGGGGAGCAATCAGCCCCAGCATTTT.

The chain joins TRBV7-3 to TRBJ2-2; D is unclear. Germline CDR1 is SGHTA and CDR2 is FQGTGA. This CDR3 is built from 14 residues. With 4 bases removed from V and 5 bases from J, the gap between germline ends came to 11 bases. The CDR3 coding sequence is TGTGCCAGCAGCTCCACGCTGGATACCGGGGAGCTGTTTTTT. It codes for CASSSTLDTGELFF.

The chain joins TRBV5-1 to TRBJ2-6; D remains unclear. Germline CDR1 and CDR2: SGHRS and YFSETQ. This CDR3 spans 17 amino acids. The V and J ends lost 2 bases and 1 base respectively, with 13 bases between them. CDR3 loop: CASSFTTTASGANVLTF. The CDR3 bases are TGCGCCAGCAGCTTCACCACGACGGCTTCTGGGGCCAACGTCCTGACTTTC.

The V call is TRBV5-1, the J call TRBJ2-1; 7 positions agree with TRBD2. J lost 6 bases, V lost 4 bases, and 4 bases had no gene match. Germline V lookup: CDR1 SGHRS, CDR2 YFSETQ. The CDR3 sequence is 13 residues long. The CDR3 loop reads CASSPSGANEQFF. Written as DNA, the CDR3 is TGCGCCAGCAGCCCCAGCGGGGCCAATGAGCAGTTCTTC. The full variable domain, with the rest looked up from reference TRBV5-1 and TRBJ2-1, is KAGVTQTPRYLIKTRGQQVTLSCSPISGHRSVSWYQQTPGQGLQFLFEYFSETQRNKGNFPGRFSGRQFSNSRSEMNVSTLELGDSALYLCASSPSGANEQFFGPGTRLTVL.

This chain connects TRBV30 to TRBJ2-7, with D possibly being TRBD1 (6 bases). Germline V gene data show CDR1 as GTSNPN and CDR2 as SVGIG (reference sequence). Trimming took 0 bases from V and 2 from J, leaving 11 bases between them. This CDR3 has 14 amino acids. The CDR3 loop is CAWSVRGSTYEQYF. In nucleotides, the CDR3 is TGTGCCTGGAGTGTCAGGGGCTCTACCTACGAGCAGTACTTC. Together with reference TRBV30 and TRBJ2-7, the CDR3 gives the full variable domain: SQTIHQWPATLVQPVGSPLSLECTVEGTSNPNLYWYRQAAGRGLQLLFYSVGIGQISSEVPQNLSASRPQDRQFILSSKKLLLSDSGFYLCAWSVRGSTYEQYFGPGTRLTVT.

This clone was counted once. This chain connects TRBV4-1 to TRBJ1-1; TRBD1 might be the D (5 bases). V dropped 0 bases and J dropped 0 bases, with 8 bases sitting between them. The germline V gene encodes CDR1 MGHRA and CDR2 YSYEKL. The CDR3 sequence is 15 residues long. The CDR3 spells CASSQEGGLNTEAFF. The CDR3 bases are TGCGCCAGCAGCCAAGAGGGGGGACTGAACACTGAAGCTTTCTTT.

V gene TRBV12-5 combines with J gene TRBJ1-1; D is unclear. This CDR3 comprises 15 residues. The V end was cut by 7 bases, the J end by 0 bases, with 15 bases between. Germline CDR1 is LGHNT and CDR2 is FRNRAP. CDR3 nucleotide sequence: TGTGCTAGTGAGAAGGCAGCCTTAATGAACACTGAAGCTTTCTTT. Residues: CASEKAALMNTEAFF.